This T cell receptor (beta chain) is drawn from a study of preoperative IRX-2 immunotherapy in early breast cancer. This CDR3 has 12 residues. The ends lost 10 bases at V and 6 bases at J; junction bases unmatched: 7. The germline V gene has CDR1 SNHLY and CDR2 FYNNEI. TCRdb keeps only in-frame clones here, not all; method: immunoSEQ multiplex PCR. The repertoire consists of under 40,000 clones, with roughly 96% occurring once and the leading ten covering 5% to 7%. Regarding treatment: preoperative locoregional IRX-2 cytokine immunotherapy. This clonotype was sampled from a human donor with breast cancer. The sample was gathered from a patient treated with IRX-2 immunotherapy. The chain couples TRBV2 to TRBJ2-7; 9 bases match TRBD1. CDR3 region: CATRTGASEQYF. In nucleotides, the CDR3 is TGTGCCACTCGGACAGGGGCGAGCGAGCAGTACTTC.